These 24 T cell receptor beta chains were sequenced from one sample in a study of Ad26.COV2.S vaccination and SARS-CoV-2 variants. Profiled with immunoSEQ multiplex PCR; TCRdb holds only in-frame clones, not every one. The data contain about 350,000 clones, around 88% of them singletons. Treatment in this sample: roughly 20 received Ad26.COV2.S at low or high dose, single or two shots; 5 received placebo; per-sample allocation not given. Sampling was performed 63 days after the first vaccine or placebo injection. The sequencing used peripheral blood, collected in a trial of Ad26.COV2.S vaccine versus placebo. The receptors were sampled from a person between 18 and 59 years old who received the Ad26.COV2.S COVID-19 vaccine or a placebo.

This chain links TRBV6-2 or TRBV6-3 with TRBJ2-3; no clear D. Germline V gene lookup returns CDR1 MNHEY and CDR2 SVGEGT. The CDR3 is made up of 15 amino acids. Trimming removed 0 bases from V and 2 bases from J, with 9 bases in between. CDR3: CASSYSLTDTDTQYF. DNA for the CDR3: TGTGCCAGCAGTTACTCATTAACTGACACAGATACGCAGTATTTT.

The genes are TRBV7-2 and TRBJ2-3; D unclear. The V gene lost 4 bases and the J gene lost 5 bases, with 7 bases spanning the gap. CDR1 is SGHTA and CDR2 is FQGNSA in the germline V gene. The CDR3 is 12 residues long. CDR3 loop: CASSSKVDTQYF. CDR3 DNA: TGTGCCAGCAGCTCGAAAGTAGATACGCAGTATTTT.

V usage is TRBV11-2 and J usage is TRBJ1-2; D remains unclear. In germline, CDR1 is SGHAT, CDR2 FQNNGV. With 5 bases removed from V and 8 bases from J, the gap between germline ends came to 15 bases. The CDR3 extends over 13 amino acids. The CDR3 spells CASSPGIAGGYTF. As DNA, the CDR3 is TGTGCCAGCAGCCCGGGGATCGCGGGCGGCTACACCTTC. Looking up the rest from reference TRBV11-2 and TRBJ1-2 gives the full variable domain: EAGVAQSPRYKIIEKRQSVAFWCNPISGHATLYWYQQILGQGPKLLIQFQNNGVVDDSQLPKDRFSAERLKGVDSTLKIQPAKLEDSAVYLCASSPGIAGGYTFGSGTRLTVV.

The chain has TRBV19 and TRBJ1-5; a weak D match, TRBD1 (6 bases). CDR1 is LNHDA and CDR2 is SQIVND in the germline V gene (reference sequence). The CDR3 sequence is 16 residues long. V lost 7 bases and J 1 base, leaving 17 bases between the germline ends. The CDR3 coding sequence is TGTGCCAGTACCCAAGCTACAGGGTACAGCAATCAGCCCCAGCATTTT. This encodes CASTQATGYSNQPQHF. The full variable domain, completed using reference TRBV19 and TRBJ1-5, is DGGITQSPKYLFRKEGQNVTLSCEQNLNHDAMYWYRQDPGQGLRLIYYSQIVNDFQKGDIAEGYSVSREKKESFPLTVTSAQKNPTAFYLCASTQATGYSNQPQHFGDGTRLSIL.

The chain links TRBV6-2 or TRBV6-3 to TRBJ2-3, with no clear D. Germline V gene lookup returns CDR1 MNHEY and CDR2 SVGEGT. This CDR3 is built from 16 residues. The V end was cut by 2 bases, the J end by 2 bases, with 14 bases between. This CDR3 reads CASSYLPREVTDTQYF. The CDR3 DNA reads TGTGCCAGCAGTTACCTTCCCCGCGAGGTCACAGATACGCAGTATTTT.

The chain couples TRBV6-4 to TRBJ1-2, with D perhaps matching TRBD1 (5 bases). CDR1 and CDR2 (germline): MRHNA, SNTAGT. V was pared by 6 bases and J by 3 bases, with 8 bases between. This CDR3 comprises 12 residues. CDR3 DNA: TGTGCCAGCAGAGGGGACTACTATGGCTACACCTTC. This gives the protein CASRGDYYGYTF.

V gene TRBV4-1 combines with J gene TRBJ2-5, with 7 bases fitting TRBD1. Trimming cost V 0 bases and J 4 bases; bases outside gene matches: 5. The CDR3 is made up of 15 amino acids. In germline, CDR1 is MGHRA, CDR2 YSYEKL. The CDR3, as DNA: TGCGCCAGCAGCCAAGAAGACAGGGATGGAGAGACCCAGTACTTC. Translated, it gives CASSQEDRDGETQYF.

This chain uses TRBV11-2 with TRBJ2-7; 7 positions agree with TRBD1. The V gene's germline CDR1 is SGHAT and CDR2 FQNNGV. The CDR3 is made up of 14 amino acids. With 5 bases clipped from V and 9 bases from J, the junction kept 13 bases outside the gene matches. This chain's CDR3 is CASSLPRTGRGQYF. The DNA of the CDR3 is TGTGCCAGCAGCCTACCCCGGACAGGCAGAGGGCAGTACTTC. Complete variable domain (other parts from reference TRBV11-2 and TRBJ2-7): EAGVAQSPRYKIIEKRQSVAFWCNPISGHATLYWYQQILGQGPKLLIQFQNNGVVDDSQLPKDRFSAERLKGVDSTLKIQPAKLEDSAVYLCASSLPRTGRGQYFGPGTRLTVT.

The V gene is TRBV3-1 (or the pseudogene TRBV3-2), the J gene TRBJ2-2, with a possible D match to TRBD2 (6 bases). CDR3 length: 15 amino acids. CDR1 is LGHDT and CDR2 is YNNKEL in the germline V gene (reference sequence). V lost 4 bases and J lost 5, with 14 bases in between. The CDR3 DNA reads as TGTGCCAGCAGCCCCCCTGGGGGGAGGACCGGGGAGCTGTTTTTT. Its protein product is CASSPPGGRTGELFF.

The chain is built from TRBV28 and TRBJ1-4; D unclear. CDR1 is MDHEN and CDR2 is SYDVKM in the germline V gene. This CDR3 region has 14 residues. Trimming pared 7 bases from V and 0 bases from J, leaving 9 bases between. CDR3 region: CASTPGATNEKLFF. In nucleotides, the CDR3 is TGTGCCAGCACTCCCGGAGCAACTAATGAAAAACTGTTTTTT.

CDR3 residues: CATSEGYGYNEQFF. DNA for the CDR3: TGTGCCACCAGTGAGGGCTACGGATACAATGAGCAGTTCTTC. V gene TRBV24-1 combines with J gene TRBJ2-1; D not certain. Trimming shortened V by 4 bases and J by 4 bases, and 10 bases separated the two germline ends. This CDR3 has 14 residues. From germline, CDR1 is KGHDR and CDR2 SFDVKD.

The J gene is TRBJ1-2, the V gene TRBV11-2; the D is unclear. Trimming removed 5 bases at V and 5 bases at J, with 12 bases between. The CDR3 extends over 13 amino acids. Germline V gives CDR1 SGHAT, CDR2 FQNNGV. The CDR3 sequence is CASSAGWRYGYTF. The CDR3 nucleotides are TGTGCCAGCAGCGCCGGGTGGAGGTATGGCTACACCTTC.

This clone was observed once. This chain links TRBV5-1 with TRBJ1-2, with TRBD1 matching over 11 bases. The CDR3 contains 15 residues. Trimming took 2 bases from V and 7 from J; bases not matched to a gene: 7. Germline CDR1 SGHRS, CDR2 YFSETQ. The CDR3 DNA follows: TGCGCCAGCAGCTTCTCCGGGACAGGGGGAGGTGGCTACACCTTC. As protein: CASSFSGTGGGGYTF.

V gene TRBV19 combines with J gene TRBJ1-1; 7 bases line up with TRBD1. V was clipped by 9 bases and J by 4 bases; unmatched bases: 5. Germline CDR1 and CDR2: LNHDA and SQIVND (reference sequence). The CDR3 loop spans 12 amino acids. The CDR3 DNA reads TGTGCCAGGACAGGGTACGGCACTGAAGCTTTCTTT. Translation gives CARTGYGTEAFF.

The CDR3 region is CASSLGQSYGYTF. The CDR3 nucleotides are TGTGCCAGCAGTTTGGGACAGTCTTATGGCTACACCTTC. This rearrangement joins TRBV27 to TRBJ1-2; TRBD1 matches 7 bases. Germline V gene sequence: CDR1 MNHEY, CDR2 SMNVEV (reference sequence). The CDR3 length is 13 residues. J lost 5 bases, V lost 3 bases, and 3 bases had no gene match.

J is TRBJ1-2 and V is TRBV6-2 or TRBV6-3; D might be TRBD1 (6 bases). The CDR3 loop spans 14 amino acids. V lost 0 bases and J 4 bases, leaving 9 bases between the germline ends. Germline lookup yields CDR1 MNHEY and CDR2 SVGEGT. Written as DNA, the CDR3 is TGTGCCAGCAGTTACTCGTTAGGGGGCTATGGCTACACCTTC. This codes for CASSYSLGGYGYTF.

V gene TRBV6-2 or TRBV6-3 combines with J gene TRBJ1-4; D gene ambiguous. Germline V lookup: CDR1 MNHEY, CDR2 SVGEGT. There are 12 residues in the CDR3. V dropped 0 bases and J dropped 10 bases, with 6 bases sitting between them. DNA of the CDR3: TGTGCCAGCAGTTACTCTGAGAGAAAACTGTTTTTT. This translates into CASSYSERKLFF.

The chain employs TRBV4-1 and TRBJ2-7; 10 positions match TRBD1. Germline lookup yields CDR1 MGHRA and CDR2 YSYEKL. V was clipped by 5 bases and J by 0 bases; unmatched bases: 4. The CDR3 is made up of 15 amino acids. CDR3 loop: CASSAGQGVSYEQYF. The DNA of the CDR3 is TGCGCCAGCAGCGCCGGACAGGGGGTCTCCTACGAGCAGTACTTC.

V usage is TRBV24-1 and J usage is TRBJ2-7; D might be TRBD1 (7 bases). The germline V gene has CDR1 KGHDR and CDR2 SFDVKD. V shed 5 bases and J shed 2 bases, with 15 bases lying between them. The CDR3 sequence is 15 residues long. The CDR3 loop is CATSGSTGRPYEQYF. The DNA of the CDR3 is TGTGCCACCAGTGGGTCGACAGGGAGGCCCTACGAGCAGTACTTC.

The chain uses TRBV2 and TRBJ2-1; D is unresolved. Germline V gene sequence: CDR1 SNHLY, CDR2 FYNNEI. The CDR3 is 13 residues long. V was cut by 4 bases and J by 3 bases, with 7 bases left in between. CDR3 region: CASSALDYNEQFF. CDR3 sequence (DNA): TGTGCCAGCAGTGCCCTAGACTACAATGAGCAGTTCTTC.

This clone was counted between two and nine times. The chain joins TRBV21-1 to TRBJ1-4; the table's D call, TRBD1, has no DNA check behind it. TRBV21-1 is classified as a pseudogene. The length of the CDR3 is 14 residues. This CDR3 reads CASSMTGPNEKLFF. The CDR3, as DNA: TGTGCCAGCTCTATGACAGGGCCTAATGAAAAACTGTTTTTT.

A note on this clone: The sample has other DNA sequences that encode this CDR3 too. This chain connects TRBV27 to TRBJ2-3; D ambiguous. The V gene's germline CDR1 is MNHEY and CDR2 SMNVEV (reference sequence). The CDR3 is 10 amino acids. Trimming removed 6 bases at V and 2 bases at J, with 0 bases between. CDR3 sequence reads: CASSTDTQYF. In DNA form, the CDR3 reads TGTGCCAGCAGCACAGATACGCAGTATTTT.

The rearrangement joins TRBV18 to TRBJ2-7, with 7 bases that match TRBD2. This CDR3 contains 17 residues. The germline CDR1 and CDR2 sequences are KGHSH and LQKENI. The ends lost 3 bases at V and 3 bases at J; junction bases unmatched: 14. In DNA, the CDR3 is TGTGCCAGCTCACCGGGAGGGCCGGGCTCCCACTACTACGAGCAGTACTTC. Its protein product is CASSPGGPGSHYYEQYF.

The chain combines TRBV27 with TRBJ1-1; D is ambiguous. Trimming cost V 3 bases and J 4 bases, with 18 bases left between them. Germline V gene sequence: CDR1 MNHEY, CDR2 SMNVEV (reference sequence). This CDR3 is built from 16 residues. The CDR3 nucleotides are TGTGCCAGCAGTTTGCCCCCTGGGCGGGGAGGCACTGAAGCTTTCTTT. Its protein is CASSLPPGRGGTEAFF.